A selection of T cell receptor beta chains follows, all from one sample in a study of cytomegalovirus exposure and HLA in healthy donors. Some clones are missing from TCRdb's copy, which holds only in-frame ones; the method was immunoSEQ multiplex PCR. Among some 200,000 clones listed, around 73% were seen once. Sequenced material: PBMCs. The receptor set was obtained from a woman aged 30 to 39 in good health and CMV-seronegative. Both conserved end residues are part of each CDR3. The D gene is left open where the match is weak. Expanded clones are given a class, and other clones once, few, many or no size at all.

V gene	J gene	D gene	clone size	CDR3 protein	CDR3 DNA
TRBV7-9	TRBJ1-2	TRBD1	few	CASSLGTAYGYTF	TGTGCCAGCAGCCTCGGGACAGCCTATGGCTACACCTTC
TRBV9	TRBJ2-7	NA	NA	CASSVQGPSYEQYF	TGTGCCAGCAGCGTCCAGGGCCCCTCCTACGAGCAGTACTTC
TRBV2	TRBJ2-7	NA	NA	CASSVGQRESYEQYF	TGTGCCAGCAGTGTTGGGCAACGTGAATCCTACGAGCAGTACTTC
TRBV5-6	TRBJ2-7	TRBD1	NA	CASSSGTGRYEQYF	TGTGCCAGCAGCTCCGGGACAGGGAGGTACGAGCAGTACTTC
TRBV6-6	TRBJ1-1	NA	once	CASSYGGELNTEAFF	TGTGCCAGCAGTTACGGAGGGGAGCTGAACACTGAAGCTTTCTTT
TRBV25-1	TRBJ1-6	NA	NA	CASSEDPGGRRNSPLHF	TGTGCCAGCAGTGAGGACCCGGGGGGGCGGCGGAATTCACCCCTCCACTTT
TRBV7-2	TRBJ2-1	NA	few	CASSLTPSGGGDGYEQFF	TGTGCCAGCAGCTTAACTCCTAGCGGAGGGGGGGATGGGTATGAGCAGTTCTTC
TRBV6-1	TRBJ1-3	NA	NA	CASSPIAPSGNTIYF	TGTGCCAGCAGTCCAATAGCTCCCTCTGGAAACACCATATATTTT
TRBV6-5	TRBJ1-1	NA	NA	CASSYRTSPEAFF	TGTGCCAGCAGTTACCGGACAAGTCCTGAAGCTTTCTTT
TRBV29-1	TRBJ2-7	NA	NA	CSVEDLRRFSAEQYF	TGCAGCGTTGAAGATCTGAGGCGATTCTCTGCCGAGCAGTACTTC
TRBV4-2	TRBJ1-2	TRBD1	few	CASSPLHGQGEVGYTF	TGTGCCAGCAGCCCCCTTCATGGGCAGGGGGAAGTTGGCTACACCTTC
TRBV30	TRBJ1-2	TRBD1	NA	CAWSLPDFGTVSNYGYTF	TGTGCCTGGAGCTTGCCCGATTTTGGGACAGTCTCTAACTATGGCTACACCTTC
TRBV5-4	TRBJ2-3	TRBD2	NA	CASSPGTSGSTDTQYF	TGTGCCAGCAGCCCGGGGACTAGCGGAAGCACAGATACGCAGTATTTT
TRBV7-9	TRBJ2-7	NA	NA	CASSLALQGSHEQYF	TGTGCCAGCAGCTTAGCACTGCAGGGGTCCCACGAGCAGTACTTC
TRBV7-8	TRBJ2-2	NA	NA	CASSRTPALLAGELFF	TGTGCCAGCAGCAGGACACCGGCACTTCTCGCCGGGGAGCTGTTTTTT
TRBV6-5	TRBJ1-1	NA	NA	CASSYLGIMNTEAFF	TGTGCCAGCAGTTACCTCGGGATCATGAACACTGAAGCTTTCTTT
TRBV4-1	TRBJ2-5	NA	NA	CASSQGSVTQETQYF	TGCGCCAGCAGCCAAGGCTCCGTAACTCAAGAGACCCAGTACTTC
TRBV27	TRBJ1-2	NA	NA	CASSLSQGSYGYTF	TGTGCCAGCAGTTTATCGCAGGGGAGCTATGGCTACACCTTC
TRBV29-1	TRBJ2-7	TRBD1	NA	CSGTDRGPSGYEQYF	TGCAGCGGAACGGACAGGGGGCCTAGCGGCTACGAGCAGTACTTC
TRBV4-1	TRBJ2-7	NA	few	CASSQVVRTESSYEQYF	TGCGCCAGCAGCCAAGTCGTTAGGACAGAAAGCTCCTACGAGCAGTACTTC
TRBV4-2	TRBJ2-3	TRBD2	NA	CASSPVGSGSLGTDTQYF	TGTGCCAGCAGCCCCGTGGGTAGCGGGAGTCTTGGCACAGATACGCAGTATTTT
TRBV19	TRBJ1-5	TRBD1	few	CASSMGQGQPQHF	TGTGCCAGTAGTATGGGACAGGGGCAGCCCCAGCATTTT
TRBV19	TRBJ1-5	NA	NA	CASKELQDQPQHF	TGTGCCTCCAAGGAGCTACAGGATCAGCCCCAGCATTTT
TRBV5-1	TRBJ2-3	TRBD2	NA	CASSLYVSGGAGDTQYF	TGCGCCAGCAGCTTGTATGTAAGCGGGGGGGCCGGAGATACGCAGTATTTT
TRBV2	TRBJ2-3	TRBD2	few	CASGGLALSTDTQYF	TGTGCCAGCGGGGGACTAGCGCTGAGCACAGATACGCAGTATTTT
TRBV19	TRBJ1-6	TRBD1	NA	CASSPDRGLNNSPLHF	TGTGCCAGTAGCCCCGACAGGGGACTGAATAATTCACCCCTCCACTTT
TRBV11-2	TRBJ1-2	NA	NA	CASSLDWSSYGYTF	TGTGCCAGCAGCTTAGATTGGTCCAGTTATGGCTACACCTTC
TRBV10-2	TRBJ2-7	NA	NA	CASSDTRSSSYEQYF	TGCGCCAGCAGCGACACTAGATCCAGCTCCTACGAGCAGTACTTC
TRBV11-3	TRBJ2-7	TRBD1	NA	CASSFATGTGGNYEQYF	TGTGCCAGCAGCTTCGCAACCGGGACAGGGGGAAACTACGAGCAGTACTTC
TRBV30	TRBJ2-7	NA	NA	CAWMDGDSYEQYF	TGTGCCTGGATGGACGGGGACTCCTACGAGCAGTACTTC
TRBV9	TRBJ1-1	NA	few	CASSAGRSDTCFF	TGTGCCAGCAGCGCCGGCCGATCGGACACCTGCTTCTTT
TRBV2	TRBJ1-1	NA	NA	CASSEPVMDTEAFF	TGTGCCAGCAGTGAACCGGTAATGGACACTGAAGCTTTCTTT